These 19 T cell receptor beta chains were all obtained from the same sample, sequenced in a study of OX40 agonist ivuxolimab in advanced cancers. Clones were sequenced by immunoSEQ multiplex PCR, and TCRdb holds only the in-frame ones, with some missing. Of around 50,000 clones in the sample, about 88% were seen once. The specimen comprised CD4+ or CD8+ T cells sorted from blood, sampled in a trial of the OX40 agonist ivuxolimab. The receptors derive from an adult with an advanced solid tumor such as melanoma, head and neck, liver or kidney cancer.

The J gene is TRBJ1-5, the V gene TRBV30; 7 bases align to TRBD1. Looked up from germline, CDR1 is GTSNPN and CDR2 is SVGIG (reference sequence). V lost 1 base and J lost 7; bases outside the gene matches: 4. The CDR3 covers 13 residues. The DNA of the CDR3 is TGTGCCTGGAGTGGTGACAGGGACCAGCCCCAGCATTTT. Amino acids: CAWSGDRDQPQHF.

The J gene is TRBJ1-4, the V gene TRBV6-5; no reliable D call. The CDR3 is 16 amino acids. With 0 bases removed from V and 0 bases from J, the gap between germline ends came to 8 bases. Looked up from germline, CDR1 is MNHEY and CDR2 is SVGAGI. In DNA, the CDR3 is TGTGCCAGCAGTTACTCGTGGGGTGCAACTAATGAAAAACTGTTTTTT. Protein: CASSYSWGATNEKLFF.

CDR3 sequence reads: CASSDLLLGAGNTEAFF. The CDR3 DNA sequence: TGTGCCAGCAGTGACCTCCTCTTGGGGGCGGGTAACACTGAAGCTTTCTTT. The V gene is TRBV6-1, the J gene TRBJ1-1, with D possibly TRBD1 on 6 matching bases. Trimming took off 3 bases at V and 2 bases at J, with 19 bases between the two ends. Germline loops: CDR1 MNHNS, CDR2 SASEGT. CDR3 length: 17 residues.

The V call is TRBV29-1, the J call TRBJ2-7; maybe TRBD1 (5 bases). Looked up from germline, CDR1 is SQVTM and CDR2 is ANQGSEA. This CDR3 spans 13 amino acids. Trimming pared 4 bases from V and 0 bases from J, leaving 10 bases between. This CDR3 reads CSVGKGYSYEQYF. In DNA, the CDR3 is TGCAGCGTTGGCAAGGGGTACTCCTACGAGCAGTACTTC.

The CDR3, as DNA: TGTGCCAGCAGTTTAAGTCTTAGGGGGAATTCACCCCTCCACTTT. Its translation is CASSLSLRGNSPLHF. The chain employs TRBV28 and TRBJ1-6; possibly TRBD1 for D (6 bases). CDR3 length: 15 amino acids. Looked up from germline, CDR1 is MDHEN and CDR2 is SYDVKM. The V end was cut by 2 bases, the J end by 7 bases, with 12 bases between.

This chain joins TRBV5-5 and TRBJ2-5; a weak D match, TRBD2 (6 bases). Germline V lookup: CDR1 SGHKS, CDR2 YYEKEE (reference sequence). The length of the CDR3 is 15 residues. Deletions cut 3 bases from V and 0 bases from J, with 12 bases between. CDR3 protein: CASSSLREYQETQYF. CDR3 DNA: TGTGCCAGCAGCTCATTACGGGAGTACCAAGAGACCCAGTACTTC.

This clone was seen just once. The rearrangement links TRBV2 to TRBJ1-4; 9 bases agree with TRBD1. Germline assignment: CDR1 SNHLY and CDR2 FYNNEI. The ends lost 4 bases at V and 8 bases at J; junction bases unmatched: 5. The CDR3 consists of 14 residues. The CDR3 nucleotides read TGTGCCAGCAGTGGGGACAGGGTGTACGAAAAACTGTTTTTT. Protein: CASSGDRVYEKLFF.

This clone was recorded only once. The chain is built from TRBV2 and TRBJ2-7; D is undetermined. Germline V gene sequence: CDR1 SNHLY, CDR2 FYNNEI. Trimming left V 6 bases short and J 3 bases short, with 12 bases between. This CDR3 comprises 13 residues. In nucleotides, the CDR3 is TGTGCCAGCAGCCCCTTAGTGAGCTACGAGCAGTACTTC. It specifies CASSPLVSYEQYF.

The chain links TRBV5-1 to TRBJ2-2; maybe TRBD2 (6 bases). The V and J ends lost 7 bases and 6 bases respectively, with 13 bases between them. Germline lookup yields CDR1 SGHRS and CDR2 YFSETQ. The CDR3 covers 13 residues. The CDR3 DNA follows: TGCGCCAGCCACCGGGACTGGGCCGGGGAGCTGTTTTTT. The encoded protein is CASHRDWAGELFF. Full variable domain (rest looked up from reference TRBV5-1 and TRBJ2-2): KAGVTQTPRYLIKTRGQQVTLSCSPISGHRSVSWYQQTPGQGLQFLFEYFSETQRNKGNFPGRFSGRQFSNSRSEMNVSTLELGDSALYLCASHRDWAGELFFGEGSRLTVL.

The chain recombines TRBV29-1 with TRBJ2-1; D unresolved. Between the trimmed V and J ends, which lost 3 bases and 4 bases, there was a span of 4 bases. Germline V gives CDR1 SQVTM, CDR2 ANQGSEA. CDR3 length equals 11 residues. CDR3 coding DNA: TGCAGCGTTGACAGTTACAATGAGCAGTTCTTC. Its protein is CSVDSYNEQFF.

The chain uses TRBV5-1 and TRBJ2-7, with TRBD2 matching over 8 bases. The length of the CDR3 is 16 residues. Germline-derived CDR1 and CDR2 are SGHRS and YFSETQ. Trimming cost V 7 bases and J 4 bases; bases outside gene matches: 16. In nucleotides, the CDR3 is TGCGCCAGCGCAGGAGGGGGAGTGCGGGAGGTATACGAGCAGTACTTC. This gives the protein CASAGGGVREVYEQYF.

The chain combines TRBV19 with TRBJ2-2, with D possibly called TRBD1 or TRBD2 (5 bases each). The V end lost 5 bases, the J end lost 7 bases, and 14 bases lay between the germline ends. This CDR3 spans 14 amino acids. Germline V gene sequence: CDR1 LNHDA, CDR2 SQIVND (reference sequence). The CDR3 DNA sequence: TGTGCCAGTAGTCGGGGACGGGTACACGGGGAGCTGTTTTTT. It yields the protein CASSRGRVHGELFF.

The J gene is TRBJ2-5, the V gene TRBV10-2, with 7 bases identical to TRBD2. Germline V gene sequence: CDR1 WSHSY, CDR2 SAAADI. The CDR3 length is 14 residues. Germline trimming cut 3 bases from V and 5 bases from J; bases unmatched to any gene: 6. DNA of the CDR3: TGCGCCAGCAGTGACCGGGGGGTCGTGGAGACCCAGTACTTC. The encoded protein is CASSDRGVVETQYF.

This clone was recorded a few times. Here the CDR3 reads CASSDIGDTEAFF. The CDR3 nucleotides read TGTGCCAGCAGTGACATAGGGGACACTGAAGCTTTCTTT. The chain joins TRBV2 to TRBJ1-1, with a tentative D call TRBD1 (5 bases). From germline, CDR1 is SNHLY and CDR2 FYNNEI. The CDR3 loop spans 13 amino acids. Trimming took 3 bases from V and 3 from J, leaving 8 bases between them.

The V gene is TRBV11-3, the J gene TRBJ2-7, with 7 nucleotides matching TRBD2. Germline V gene lookup returns CDR1 SGHNT and CDR2 YENEEA. There are 16 residues in the CDR3. Trimming removed 5 bases from V and 3 bases from J; junction bases left unmatched: 13. The CDR3 sequence: CASSHRGGGAHYEQYF. The CDR3 nucleotides are TGTGCCAGCAGCCACAGAGGCGGGGGAGCCCACTACGAGCAGTACTTC.

The J gene is TRBJ2-3, the V gene TRBV5-1, with no clear D. The CDR3 has 13 amino acids. CDR1 is SGHRS, CDR2 YFSETQ, per germline. Trimming shortened V by 0 bases and J by 2 bases, and 4 bases separated the two germline ends. The CDR3 reads CASSLDYTDTQYF. CDR3 DNA sequence: TGCGCCAGCAGCTTGGATTACACAGATACGCAGTATTTT.

The genes are TRBV7-2 and TRBJ2-1; 9 bases fit TRBD2. Looked up from germline, CDR1 is SGHTA and CDR2 is FQGNSA. The V gene end was trimmed by 5 bases and the J gene end by 2 bases; junction bases not matched to a gene: 4. This CDR3 spans 15 amino acids. The CDR3 DNA reads TGTGCCAGCAGCCCTGGACTAGCGACCTACAATGAGCAGTTCTTC. Its translation is CASSPGLATYNEQFF.

This clone has a handful of counts. This chain uses TRBV9 with TRBJ1-3; D possibly corresponds to TRBD1 (6 bases). The length of the CDR3 is 15 residues. CDR1 SGDLS and CDR2 YYNGEE come from the germline V gene. V was shortened by 2 bases and J by 3 bases, with 12 bases between the two germline ends. The DNA for the CDR3 is TGTGCCAGCAGCGTCGCAGGGGAAGGTGGAAACACCATATATTTT. Its protein is CASSVAGEGGNTIYF.

Only a few counts were recorded for this clone. V and J are TRBV19 and TRBJ1-5; 7 bases fit TRBD1. Germline V gene data show CDR1 as LNHDA and CDR2 as SQIVND (reference sequence). This CDR3 contains 16 residues. V gave up 5 bases and J gave up 0 bases; unmatched junction bases: 7. This CDR3 reads CASSLRQGLSNQPQHF. CDR3 coding DNA: TGTGCCAGTAGTCTCAGACAGGGCCTTAGCAATCAGCCCCAGCATTTT.